This T cell receptor (beta chain) was obtained from a study of response to subunit inactivated influenza vaccine. TCRdb re-called the RT-PCR reads with MiXCR, one entry per CDR3 protein. Found here are 650,000 to 850,000 distinct CDR3 sequences, 14% of them singletons; the top ten hold less than 9%. The material sequenced was PBMCs from blood, taken less than 15 days before vaccination. The TCR sequence derives from a man in his forties or fifties who received an inactivated influenza vaccine.

CDR3 protein: CASSPPRTSGEQFF. The CDR3 DNA reads as TGTGCCAGCTCACCACCGCGTACTAGCGGGGAGCAGTTCTTC. V usage is TRBV18 and J usage is TRBJ2-1, with TRBD2 matching 9 bases. Germline V gene lookup returns CDR1 KGHSH and CDR2 LQKENI. The length of the CDR3 is 14 residues. V lost 0 bases to trimming and J lost 10 bases; unmatched junction nucleotides: 4.